The sequence of this T cell receptor beta chain was determined in a study of regulatory T cells in long-lasting Graves disease. Study outcomes and limitations: Repertoires from persistent disease leaned toward TRBV28, TRBJ1-2 and TRBJ2-5.

Comment on this clonotype: Its antigen is as yet unknown.

The trim removed 5 bases at V and 4 bases at J, leaving 13 bases unmatched. The CDR3 is made up of 16 amino acids. Germline-derived CDR1 and CDR2 are SGHNT and YYREEE (reference sequence). Time point: persistent/refractory GD, antithyroid drugs over 5 years with positive TRAb. PBMCs provided the RNA from which the TCR library was made. Patients with Graves' disease were diagnosed by American Thyroid Association guidelines. An endocrinology unit in Xi'an, China, supplied the patients. Through Arm-PCR of CDR3 regions and iRepertoire HTBI primers, TCR beta libraries were built. TCRdb re-called the multiplex PCR reads through MiXCR, storing one row per CDR3 protein. The sample records 500,000 to 700,000 distinct CDR3 sequences, 25% to 35% being singletons.

The receptor was derived from a female donor with Graves disease. The input for sequencing was peripheral blood mononuclear cells (PBMCs), taken when the disease was refractory, from a patient treated with antithyroid drugs. The J gene is TRBJ1-2, the V gene TRBV5-4; 8 bases agree with TRBD1. This CDR3 reads CASRFTGGGPRYGYTF. CDR3 DNA: TGTGCCAGCAGATTTACAGGGGGGGGGCCGCGCTATGGCTACACCTTC. Combining the CDR3 with reference TRBV5-4 and TRBJ1-2 gives the whole variable domain ETGVTQSPTHLIKTRGQQVTLRCSSQSGHNTVSWYQQALGQGPQFIFQYYREEENGRGNFPPRFSGLQFPNYSSELNVNALELDDSALYLCASRFTGGGPRYGYTFGSGTRLTVV.